The clone carrying this TCR beta chain was counted ten times or more. No antigen is known for it. This entry is derived from a study of early T cells in non-severe SARS-CoV-2 infection. Study results and caveats: Clonotype matching in VDJdb favored anti-spike CD8 responses and did not capture private and CD4 specificities.

V lost 6 bases and J lost 5, with 13 bases in between. CDR3 length: 14 amino acids. The protocol attached unique molecular identifiers to individual cDNA molecules. Each CDR3 protein is one row after TCRdb ran MiXCR on the 5' RACE reads. The data contain roughly 48,000 distinct CDR3 sequences, 3.5% to 4.5% of them seen just once; the ten biggest clones take up 5% to 6.5%. The specimen sequenced was whole blood. The J gene is TRBJ1-4, the V gene TRBV12-3 or TRBV12-4; perhaps TRBD1 as D (6 bases). This TCR came from an adult who was a healthcare worker with PCR-confirmed SARS-CoV-2 infection or an uninfected control (not recorded which). The CDR3 DNA follows: TGTGCCAGCAGATCGACAGGAAGGAATGAAAAACTGTTTTTT. As protein: CASRSTGRNEKLFF.